This paragraph covers one TCR beta chain sequence. What it binds is not known. This specimen belongs to a study of cytomegalovirus exposure and HLA in healthy donors. Whole-study findings and limits: Earlier analysis found most TCR beta V segments productive about 90% or about 30% of the time. Most of the CMV-associated TCR beta chains (in a later analysis) appeared to be HLA-restricted. When presence/absence was analysed, sequencing depth was taken to be roughly uniform across donors.

The study ran its PCR with 60 Vbeta and 13 Jbeta primers. Sequencing used immunoSEQ multiplex PCR; TCRdb keeps in-frame clones, though not all of them. The sample has roughly 110,000 clones, more than 75% seen once. CDR1 KGHSH and CDR2 LQKENI come from the germline V gene. The CDR3 contains 14 residues. Trimming cost V 2 bases and J 4 bases, with 9 bases left between them. The clonotype was recovered from a woman aged 45 to 65 in good health and CMV-seropositive. The sequencing input was PBMCs. The chain is built from TRBV18 and TRBJ2-1; D remains unclear. The CDR3 protein is CASSPDTVYNEQFF. CDR3 DNA sequence: TGTGCCAGCTCACCAGATACAGTTTACAATGAGCAGTTCTTC.